A selection of T cell receptor beta chains follows, all from one sample in a study of PD-L1 blockade in urothelial cancer. Generated by immunoSEQ multiplex PCR, the TCRdb table keeps only in-frame clones and is missing some. Found here are roughly 100,000 clones, around four fifths of them singletons; the top ten hold around 7.7%. The specimen was PBMCs, collected around atezolizumab (anti-PD-L1) treatment. The receptors were gathered from an older man with urothelial cancer. Each CDR3 is given with its conserved first and last residue. D genes are given only for firm matches. Clone size is stated in some rows and not others, as once, few, many or a class when expanded.

d_call j_call clone_size v_call cdr3_aa cdr3_nt
- TRBJ1-3 - TRBV6-6 CATSTGSGNTIYF TGTGCCACCAGCACTGGCTCTGGAAACACCATATATTTT
TRBD1 TRBJ1-6 - TRBV9 CASSGGTGNNSPLHF TGTGCCAGCAGCGGGGGGACAGGGAATAATTCACCCCTCCACTTT
TRBD1 TRBJ2-5 - TRBV7-9 CASSPTDRRKETQYF TGTGCCAGCAGCCCGACGGACAGGAGAAAAGAGACCCAGTACTTC
TRBD2 TRBJ2-1 - TRBV2 CASSVGGSIYNEQFF TGTGCCAGCAGTGTGGGGGGGTCTATCTACAATGAGCAGTTCTTC
- TRBJ1-2 - TRBV19 CASTQGGLSYTF TGTGCCAGTACCCAGGGTGGACTAAGCTACACCTTC
- TRBJ1-1 few TRBV27 CASRGRTVSNTEAFF TGTGCCAGCAGGGGGCGGACAGTCTCGAACACTGAAGCTTTCTTT
TRBD1 TRBJ2-5 - TRBV2 CASTKNTGGEETQYF TGTGCCAGCACCAAGAATACAGGGGGCGAAGAGACCCAGTACTTC
- TRBJ1-5 - TRBV18 CASSPTGRGVSQPQHF TGTGCCAGCTCACCAACCGGGAGGGGTGTTAGTCAGCCCCAGCATTTT
- TRBJ2-1 - TRBV2 CASTGEFNEQFF TGTGCCAGCACGGGGGAGTTCAATGAGCAGTTCTTC
TRBD1 TRBJ1-5 - TRBV6-6 CASELRDRVNQPQHF TGTGCCAGCGAACTACGCGACAGGGTGAATCAGCCCCAGCATTTT
- TRBJ2-5 - TRBV28 CASSPLLETQYF TGTGCCAGCAGTCCCCTACTAGAGACCCAGTACTTC
- TRBJ2-1 - TRBV6-6 CASVGVSYNEQFF TGTGCCAGCGTCGGGGTTTCCTACAATGAGCAGTTCTTC
TRBD2 TRBJ2-1 - TRBV4-1 CASSQDPGLAGPTGEQFF TGCGCCAGCAGCCAAGACCCGGGACTAGCGGGGCCGACGGGTGAGCAGTTCTTC
- TRBJ2-3 - TRBV14 CAPLRGRADTQYF TGTGCCCCGTTGAGAGGGCGTGCAGATACGCAGTATTTT